What follows are 8 T cell receptor beta chains derived from one specimen sequenced in a study of cytomegalovirus exposure and HLA in healthy donors. Researchers ran the PCR with 60 Vbeta and 13 Jbeta primers. Libraries were prepared by immunoSEQ multiplex PCR; TCRdb keeps only in-frame clonotypes and omits some of them. The sample holds 120,000 to 150,000 clones, around 10% seen once. Sequencing input: PBMCs. These receptors originate from a male donor in good health and CMV-seronegative.

This clone has only a few counts. This sequence joins TRBV18 and TRBJ1-5; 10 bases are a match to TRBD1. The germline V gene has CDR1 KGHSH and CDR2 LQKENI. J gave up 5 bases and V 4 bases, and 8 bases lay outside the gene matches. The CDR3 is made up of 16 amino acids. Here the CDR3 reads CASSHPTGGYHQPQHF. CDR3 bases: TGTGCCAGCTCACACCCGACAGGGGGCTACCATCAGCCCCAGCATTTT.

This clone was found a few times. The chain joins TRBV9 to TRBJ1-3; 8 bases agree with TRBD1. This CDR3 has 15 residues. The germline V gene has CDR1 SGDLS and CDR2 YYNGEE. V lost 1 base and J lost 4; bases outside the gene matches: 4. As DNA, the CDR3 is TGTGCCAGCAGCGTACAGGGGGCGGACGGAAACACCATATATTTT. Amino acid sequence: CASSVQGADGNTIYF.

This clone was detected a few times. This sequence joins TRBV27 and TRBJ1-2; 12 bases are a match to TRBD1. The J segment lost 4 bases and the V segment lost 3 bases, leaving 18 bases of the junction unmatched. Looked up from germline, CDR1 is MNHEY and CDR2 is SMNVEV (reference sequence). CDR3 length: 20 residues. The CDR3 nucleotides are TGTGCCAGCAGTTTGGTGGGACAGGGGGCTCTCGTTCAGAAAGGCTATGGCTACACCTTC. Protein product: CASSLVGQGALVQKGYGYTF.

CDR3 sequence (DNA): TGTGCCAGCAGCGCGGCGGGAGCCCCGAGTACCGGGGAGCTGTTTTTT. Its protein product is CASSAAGAPSTGELFF. This chain connects TRBV9 to TRBJ2-2; 7 nucleotides align to TRBD2. CDR1 is SGDLS, CDR2 YYNGEE, per germline. V was pared by 3 bases and J by 5 bases, with 10 bases of the junction left unmatched. The CDR3 loop spans 16 amino acids.

This rearrangement joins TRBV7-8 to TRBJ2-7, with 9 bases identical to TRBD2. J gave up 1 base and V 5 bases, and 6 bases lay outside the gene matches. CDR1 and CDR2 (germline): SGHVS, FQNEAQ. This CDR3 has 15 residues. The CDR3 DNA is TGTGCCAGCAGCCTTTTAGCGGGAGCGTCCTACGAGCAGTACTTC. Its protein product is CASSLLAGASYEQYF.

The rearrangement links TRBV4-1 to TRBJ2-3, with 11 bases lining up with TRBD2. This CDR3 is built from 18 residues. Trimming took 0 bases from V and 6 from J; bases not matched to a gene: 11. Germline lookup yields CDR1 MGHRA and CDR2 YSYEKL. The CDR3 reads CASSQDRGSGRAKDTQYF. DNA of the CDR3: TGCGCCAGCAGCCAAGATCGAGGTAGCGGGAGGGCCAAGGATACGCAGTATTTT.

In its sample, this clone was seen a few times. V and J are TRBV7-3 and TRBJ2-1, with 8 bases that match TRBD2. With V trimmed by 1 base and J by 8 bases, 13 bases remained unmatched. The CDR3 sequence is 17 residues long. In germline, CDR1 is SGHTA, CDR2 FQGTGA. This chain's CDR3 is CASSLRGGTRRGDEQFF. For the CDR3, the DNA is TGTGCCAGCAGCTTAAGAGGGGGGACTAGGAGGGGCGATGAGCAGTTCTTC.

This clone was counted between two and nine times. The genes are TRBV15 and TRBJ1-2; 7 nucleotides agree with TRBD1. V shed 3 bases and J 0 bases; nucleotides not matched to a gene: 10. This CDR3 spans 17 amino acids. From germline, CDR1 is LNHNV and CDR2 YYDKDF (reference sequence). CDR3 DNA: TGTGCCACCAGCAGGGGGGACAGCTGGAGAGCTAACTATGGCTACACCTTC. Protein product: CATSRGDSWRANYGYTF. Filled out from reference TRBV15 and TRBJ1-2, the complete variable domain reads DAMVIQNPRYQVTQFGKPVTLSCSQTLNHNVMYWYQQKSSQAPKLLFHYYDKDFNNEADTPDNFQSRRPNTSFCFLDIRSPGLGDTAMYLCATSRGDSWRANYGYTFGSGTRLTVV.